These T cell receptor beta chains were read from a single sample in a study of response to subunit inactivated influenza vaccine. TCRdb processed the RT-PCR reads anew with MiXCR; each CDR3 protein has one entry. The data contain about 180,000 distinct CDR3 sequences, around 9% of them singletons. Sample: non-naive T cells sorted from PBMCs, taken on the day of vaccination. The source of these receptors is a man aged 45 to 65 who received an inactivated influenza vaccine. Both conserved end residues are part of each CDR3. The D gene is left open where the match is weak. Some rows have no size entry. The others give once, few or many, or a class for an expanded clone.

d_gene | j_gene | abundance | v_gene | CDR3aa | CDR3nt
TRBD1 | TRBJ2-7 | few | TRBV12-3/TRBV12-4 | CASSQRTGGEQYF | TGTGCCAGCAGTCAACGGACAGGGGGCGAGCAGTACTTC
TRBD1 | TRBJ1-2 | few | TRBV20-1 | CSAIFSLATRGLGGYTF | TGCAGTGCTATTTTTAGTTTGGCGACCAGGGGGCTCGGGGGCTACACCTTC
. | TRBJ2-1 | . | TRBV12-3/TRBV12-4 | CASRWSGTLYNEQFF | TGTGCCAGCAGGTGGTCCGGGACACTGTACAATGAGCAGTTCTTC
. | TRBJ1-2 | . | TRBV25-1 | CASKQGNYGYTF | TGTGCCAGCAAGCAGGGCAACTATGGCTACACCTTC
TRBD2 | TRBJ2-2 | . | TRBV6-1 | CASTKGSSGRASTGELFF | TGTGCCAGCACCAAGGGGTCTAGCGGGAGGGCCAGCACCGGGGAGCTGTTTTTT
TRBD1 | TRBJ1-2 | . | TRBV5-1 | CASSPGQGNHGYTF | TGCGCCAGCAGCCCGGGACAGGGGAATCATGGCTACACCTTC
TRBD1 | TRBJ2-7 | few | TRBV20-1 | CSAEGQMGTYEQYF | TGCAGTGCAGAGGGACAGATGGGGACCTACGAGCAGTACTTC
. | TRBJ1-5 | . | TRBV19 | CASSEQISSNQPQHF | TGTGCCAGTAGTGAACAGATATCTAGCAATCAGCCCCAGCATTTT
. | TRBJ2-2 | many | TRBV30 | CAWSVRGFGLPGELFF | TGTGCCTGGAGTGTACGAGGTTTTGGTTTGCCCGGGGAGCTGTTTTTT
. | TRBJ2-3 | few | TRBV7-9 | CASSPPEDTQYF | TGTGCCAGCAGCCCCCCAGAAGATACGCAGTATTTT
. | TRBJ1-2 | . | TRBV29-1 | CSVSLRPGGYTF | TGCAGCGTTTCACTCCGTCCCGGCGGCTACACCTTC
. | TRBJ2-5 | many | TRBV6-1 | CASSEVGGGETQYF | TGTGCCAGCAGTGAAGTTGGGGGTGGAGAGACCCAGTACTTC
TRBD1 | TRBJ2-7 | many | TRBV5-1 | CASSKGQDYEQYF | TGCGCCAGCAGCAAGGGACAGGACTACGAGCAGTACTTC
TRBD1 | TRBJ2-2 | many | TRBV3-1 | CASSLRQGYTGELFF | TGTGCCAGCAGCCTGAGACAGGGGTATACCGGGGAGCTGTTTTTT
. | TRBJ2-3 | many | TRBV29-1 | CSVVASTDTQYF | TGCAGCGTTGTTGCTAGCACAGATACGCAGTATTTT
TRBD2 | TRBJ2-7 | . | TRBV10-2 | CASSVRLAEVSYEQYF | TGCGCCAGCAGTGTTCGACTAGCGGAGGTCTCCTACGAGCAGTACTTC
. | TRBJ2-5 | . | TRBV20-1 | CSAQLDPRIPQYF | TGCAGTGCCCAACTTGACCCTCGCATCCCACAGTACTTC
. | TRBJ1-4 | . | TRBV4-1 | CASSQENEKLFF | TGCGCCAGCAGCCAAGAAAATGAAAAACTGTTTTTT
. | TRBJ2-7 | . | TRBV11-2 | CASSSEQGFAEQYF | TGTGCCAGCAGCTCAGAACAGGGTTTTGCCGAGCAGTACTTC
TRBD1 | TRBJ1-5 | many | TRBV30 | CAWGTGADQPQHF | TGTGCCTGGGGGACAGGGGCAGATCAGCCCCAGCATTTT
. | TRBJ1-6 | few | TRBV7-9 | CASSFDKSPLHF | TGTGCCAGCAGCTTCGACAAGTCACCCCTCCACTTT
TRBD2 | TRBJ2-3 | few | TRBV5-4 | CASSPPSGSTDTQYF | TGTGCCAGCAGCCCCCCTAGCGGGAGTACAGATACGCAGTATTTT